Each of the 9 T cell receptor beta chains below was sequenced from the same sample in a study of T-cell memory formation after mild COVID-19. TCRdb reprocessed the 5' RACE reads with MiXCR, giving one entry per CDR3 protein. The sample consists of 30,000 to 45,000 distinct CDR3 sequences, more than 9.5% of them appearing once. The sequencing sample was made of PBMCs or a T cell subset sorted from them (not recorded which). All receptors come from a man aged 18 to 30 who had mild COVID-19 (a few samples of this study predate the infection). Cell type and time point are not known.

This clonotype was counted many times. The rearrangement uses TRBV28 and TRBJ2-1; TRBD2 agrees at 13 bases. CDR3 length equals 15 residues. CDR1 MDHEN and CDR2 SYDVKM come from the germline V gene. The J segment lost 4 bases and the V segment lost 6 bases, leaving 3 bases of the junction unmatched. The CDR3 nucleotides read TGTGCCAGCAGCCGACTAGCGGGGGGATACAATGAGCAGTTCTTC. Encoded protein: CASSRLAGGYNEQFF.

This clonotype has at least ten counts. This chain links TRBV6-5 with TRBJ1-5, with D unclear. CDR1 is MNHEY, CDR2 SVGAGI, per germline. Trimming pared 0 bases from V and 1 base from J, leaving 13 bases between. The CDR3 is 17 residues long. Here the CDR3 DNA reads TGTGCCAGCAGTTACTCGTTTCCTCCCACAAGCAATCAGCCCCAGCATTTT. This codes for CASSYSFPPTSNQPQHF.

The table lists this clonotype with many counts. The DNA for the CDR3 is TGTGCCAGCAGTCCTCCAAATTTACTTACCGGGGAGCTGTTTTTT. Its translation is CASSPPNLLTGELFF. The chain employs TRBV6-2 or TRBV6-3 and TRBJ2-2; no clear D. CDR1 and CDR2 from the germline V gene are MNHEY and SVGEGT. The CDR3 totals 15 residues. Between the trimmed V and J ends, which lost 5 bases and 5 bases, there was a span of 15 bases.

This clonotype was detected ten times or more. The chain uses TRBV5-4 and TRBJ2-5; 8 nucleotides line up with TRBD2. This CDR3 comprises 15 residues. Germline trimming cut 4 bases from V and 1 base from J; bases unmatched to any gene: 6. Germline values: CDR1 SGHNT, CDR2 YYREEE (reference sequence). CDR3 sequence reads: CASSPGLGPQETQYF. In DNA form, the CDR3 reads TGTGCCAGCAGCCCGGGACTAGGTCCCCAAGAGACCCAGTACTTC.

V and J are TRBV6-5 and TRBJ2-5; D is ambiguous. This CDR3 region has 14 residues. V gave up 2 bases and J gave up 4 bases, with 11 bases separating them. Germline V lookup: CDR1 MNHEY, CDR2 SVGAGI. The CDR3 nucleotides are TGTGCCAGCAGTTACCACTTGGGTTTAGAGACCCAGTACTTC. It encodes CASSYHLGLETQYF.

Ten or more counts support this clonotype. This chain joins TRBV5-1 and TRBJ2-5, with D unresolved. Trimming took off 2 bases at V and 1 base at J, with 6 bases between the two ends. This CDR3 comprises 13 residues. CDR1 is SGHRS and CDR2 is YFSETQ in the germline V gene. The CDR3 sequence is CASSFGVQETQYF. The CDR3 DNA follows: TGCGCCAGCAGCTTTGGCGTCCAAGAGACCCAGTACTTC. Using reference TRBV5-1 and TRBJ2-5 for the parts outside the CDR3, the full variable domain is KAGVTQTPRYLIKTRGQQVTLSCSPISGHRSVSWYQQTPGQGLQFLFEYFSETQRNKGNFPGRFSGRQFSNSRSEMNVSTLELGDSALYLCASSFGVQETQYFGPGTRLLVL.

This clonotype was seen ten or more times. The chain recombines TRBV20-1 with TRBJ1-2; D unresolved. This CDR3 comprises 9 residues. V was cut by 3 bases and J by 7 bases, with 3 bases left in between. Germline-derived CDR1 and CDR2 are DFQATT and SNEGSKA (reference sequence). The chain's CDR3 is CSASGGYTF. DNA of the CDR3: TGCAGTGCTAGTGGTGGCTACACCTTC.

This clonotype was detected many times. The chain carries TRBV20-1 and TRBJ1-6, with D perhaps matching TRBD1 (6 bases). Looked up from germline, CDR1 is DFQATT and CDR2 is SNEGSKA (reference sequence). This CDR3 is built from 13 residues. V shed 6 bases and J shed 9 bases, with 15 bases lying between them. CDR3 nucleotides: TGCAGTGCAACTCAGGGGAGGTTTTCACCCCTCCACTTT. It is translated as CSATQGRFSPLHF.

This clonotype was observed many times. The rearrangement uses TRBV27 and TRBJ2-5; D gene uncertain. The germline V and J ends were trimmed by 5 bases and 5 bases, with 12 bases remaining between them. Germline V gene data show CDR1 as MNHEY and CDR2 as SMNVEV (reference sequence). This CDR3 spans 13 amino acids. The CDR3 DNA reads TGTGCCAGCAGTGGGCGGATCCGGGAGACCCAGTACTTC. It is translated as CASSGRIRETQYF.